One and the same sample provided the 11 T cell receptor beta chains below, sequenced in a study of cytomegalovirus exposure and HLA in healthy donors. The table came from immunoSEQ multiplex PCR; TCRdb's copy has only in-frame clones and leaves some out. The data contain 200,000 to 250,000 clones, approximately 84% of them singletons. Sequenced material: PBMCs. Every receptor here comes from a man between 18 and 29 years old in good health and CMV-seropositive.

V is TRBV20-1 and J is TRBJ1-1; D is unresolved. CDR1 DFQATT and CDR2 SNEGSKA come from the germline V gene (reference sequence). The V end lost 5 bases, the J end lost 6 bases, and 10 bases lay between the germline ends. The CDR3 loop spans 11 amino acids. The DNA for the CDR3 is TGCAGTGCTTCCGGACTCGCTGAAGCTTTCTTT. Translating gives CSASGLAEAFF.

The rearrangement uses TRBV15 and TRBJ2-5; D is unresolved. The CDR3 is 12 amino acids. Germline V CDR1 and CDR2: LNHNV, YYDKDF (reference sequence). V lost 1 base and J 5 bases, leaving 5 bases between the germline ends. DNA for the CDR3: TGTGCCACCAGCAGAGTATCGGAGACCCAGTACTTC. It specifies CATSRVSETQYF.

There are a few counts of this clone. The chain uses TRBV5-1 and TRBJ1-4; D is uncertain. V was trimmed by 7 bases and J by 7 bases, leaving 14 bases between them. In germline, CDR1 is SGHRS, CDR2 YFSETQ. There are 13 residues in the CDR3. CDR3 coding DNA: TGCGCCAGCCATGGCGGAGGTAGTGAAAAACTGTTTTTT. Protein: CASHGGGSEKLFF.

The chain carries TRBV7-9 and TRBJ2-5, with D uncertain. With 1 base removed from V and 5 bases from J, the gap between germline ends came to 11 bases. Germline V gene data show CDR1 as SEHNR and CDR2 as FQNEAQ (reference sequence). CDR3 length: 14 residues. The CDR3 loop reads CASSLVSEIETQYF. Written as DNA, the CDR3 is TGTGCCAGCAGCTTAGTATCGGAGATCGAGACCCAGTACTTC.

The gene calls are TRBV2 and TRBJ1-2; TRBD1 is a possible D gene (5 bases). CDR3 length: 14 residues. Trimming removed 5 bases from V and 8 bases from J, with 18 bases in between. The germline V gene has CDR1 SNHLY and CDR2 FYNNEI. For the CDR3, the DNA is TGTGCCAGCAGTCCGGGACGGGGAGAATCGGGCTACACCTTC. It specifies CASSPGRGESGYTF.

DNA of the CDR3: TGCAGCGCGTCAGATGGGCCCTACGAGCAGTACTTC. It specifies CSASDGPYEQYF. This chain links TRBV29-1 with TRBJ2-7; D ambiguous. CDR1 and CDR2 from the germline V gene are SQVTM and ANQGSEA. The CDR3 is made up of 12 amino acids. Trimming cost V 7 bases and J 2 bases, with 12 bases left between them.

The chain carries TRBV15 and TRBJ2-3, with D possibly called TRBD1 or TRBD2 (5 bases each). The length of the CDR3 is 15 residues. Germline V gene sequence: CDR1 LNHNV, CDR2 YYDKDF (reference sequence). Trimming cost V 0 bases and J 2 bases, with 9 bases left between them. CDR3 residues: CATSREAGTTDTQYF. The CDR3 DNA sequence: TGTGCCACCAGCAGAGAAGCAGGGACCACAGATACGCAGTATTTT.

This sequence joins TRBV5-1 and TRBJ2-1; D is perhaps TRBD2 (5 bases). CDR3 length: 16 amino acids. Trimming left V 0 bases short and J 8 bases short, with 18 bases between. Germline V lookup: CDR1 SGHRS, CDR2 YFSETQ. CDR3 in amino acids: CASSLAFAEAGDEQFF. CDR3 bases: TGCGCCAGCAGCTTGGCTTTCGCGGAGGCCGGAGATGAGCAGTTCTTC.

J is TRBJ2-3 and V is TRBV30, with TRBD1 matching over 9 bases. This CDR3 has 17 amino acids. Trimming at V came to 1 base and at J to 3 bases, leaving 11 bases not matched to a gene. CDR1 and CDR2 from the germline V gene are GTSNPN and SVGIG (reference sequence). CDR3 amino acids: CAWSAGTGRFGTDTQYF. The CDR3 nucleotides read TGTGCCTGGAGTGCCGGGACAGGGCGCTTTGGGACAGATACGCAGTATTTT.

The rearrangement links TRBV5-1 to TRBJ1-1; 7 positions agree with TRBD1. CDR3 length: 18 amino acids. CDR1 and CDR2 from the germline V gene are SGHRS and YFSETQ. The junction had 23 bases not matched to a gene; V was cut back by 5 bases and J by 7 bases. The CDR3 protein is CASRRLQGNTVADDEAFF. In DNA, the CDR3 is TGCGCCAGCAGGCGCTTACAGGGGAACACCGTGGCGGACGATGAAGCTTTCTTT.

J is TRBJ2-2 and V is TRBV29-1; TRBD1 aligns across 9 bases. The trim removed 7 bases at V and 6 bases at J, leaving 9 bases unmatched. The CDR3 has 14 residues. From germline, CDR1 is SQVTM and CDR2 ANQGSEA. The CDR3 region is CSARGDRVAGELFF. The CDR3 DNA follows: TGCAGCGCCAGGGGGGACAGGGTCGCCGGGGAGCTGTTTTTT.